This TCR beta chain was sequenced for a study of radiotherapy plus CTLA-4 blockade in lung cancer (dated by TCRdb to 2017 to 2018). About the full investigation: Among the enrolled patients, about 19% had an objective response, and 31% reached disease control.

In this study, focal radiation therapy paired with CTLA-4 blockade (ipilimumab) was tested in patients who had chemo-refractory metastatic non-small-cell lung cancer. Broader findings and caveats from the paper: Early dynamic changes in blood T cell clones, together with increased serum interferon-beta after radiation, were reported as the strongest predictors of response. After treatment with radiotherapy and ipilimumab, TCR clones that originated in tumors expanded in peripheral blood.

In its sample, this clone was seen once. Its target antigen remains unknown. Per-base qualities were not stored, and no clone one base away is much larger. The cysteine opens and the phenylalanine closes a CDR3 of 16 amino acids. Here the CDR3 DNA is all that survives: 48 bases in frame from base 1. CDR1 SGHVS and CDR2 FQNEAQ are derived from the germline V gene. V was cut back by 2 bases and J by 0 bases, leaving a gap of 13 bases between them. Library creation used the immunoSEQ multiplex PCR assay. The clones in this table, taken by TCRdb from immuneACCESS, are in-frame only. Not every clone is retained; where verified, under half of the shortfall comes from an unresolved V gene, and the cause of the rest is unknown. Present in this sample are tens of thousands of clones, around 86% of which were seen just once. In total, the top ten clones hold less than 0.9% of the sample.

This sample comprised peripheral blood, obtained from a patient treated with radiotherapy plus ipilimumab. The sequence derives from a human donor with non-small cell lung cancer who had stable disease on radiotherapy plus ipilimumab. This sequence uses TRBV7-8 and TRBJ1-1; the D gene is perhaps TRBD1, from 5 matching bases. The CDR3 protein: CASSLSGGLMNTEAFF. DNA sequence: TGTGCCAGCAGCTTATCTGGGGGTCTTATGAACACTGAAGCTTTCTTT. Where the CDR3 stops, the reference TRBV7-8 and TRBJ1-1 genes take over; the full variable domain is GAGVSQSPRYKVAKRGQDVALRCDPISGHVSLFWYQQALGQGPEFLTYFQNEAQLDKSGLPSDRFFAERPEGSVSTLKIQRTQQEDSAVYLCASSLSGGLMNTEAFFGQGTRLTVV.